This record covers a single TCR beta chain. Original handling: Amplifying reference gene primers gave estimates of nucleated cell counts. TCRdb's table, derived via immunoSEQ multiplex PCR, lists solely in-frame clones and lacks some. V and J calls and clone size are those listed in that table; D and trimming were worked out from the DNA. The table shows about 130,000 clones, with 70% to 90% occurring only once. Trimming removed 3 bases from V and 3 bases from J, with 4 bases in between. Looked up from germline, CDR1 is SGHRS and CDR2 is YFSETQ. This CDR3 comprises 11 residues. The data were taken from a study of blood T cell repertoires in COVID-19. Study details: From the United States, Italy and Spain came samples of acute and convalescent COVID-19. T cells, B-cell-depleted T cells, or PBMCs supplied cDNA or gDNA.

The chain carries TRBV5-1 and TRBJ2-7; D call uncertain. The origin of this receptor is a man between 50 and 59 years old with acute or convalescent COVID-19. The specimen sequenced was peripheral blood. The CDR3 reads CASSSNYEQYF. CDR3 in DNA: TGCGCCAGCAGCTCCAACTACGAGCAGTACTTC.